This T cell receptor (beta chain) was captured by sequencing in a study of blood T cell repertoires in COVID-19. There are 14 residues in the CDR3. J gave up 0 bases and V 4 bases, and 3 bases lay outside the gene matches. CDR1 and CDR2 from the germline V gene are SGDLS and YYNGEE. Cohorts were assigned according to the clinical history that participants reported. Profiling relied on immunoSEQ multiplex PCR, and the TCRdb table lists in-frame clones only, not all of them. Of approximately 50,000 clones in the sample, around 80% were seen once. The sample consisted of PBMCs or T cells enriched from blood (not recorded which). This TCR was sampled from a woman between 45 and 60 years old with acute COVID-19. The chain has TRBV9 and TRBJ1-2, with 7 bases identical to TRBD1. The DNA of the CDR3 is TGTGCCAGCAGCTCCGGGACAGCTAACTATGGCTACACCTTC. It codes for CASSSGTANYGYTF.